This TCR beta chain was sequenced in a study of lymphopenia after photon versus proton radiotherapy. In the case of this clone: Its antigen is not identified.

Germline lookup yields CDR1 SGHNT and CDR2 YYREEE (reference sequence). The CDR3 totals 14 residues. The J segment lost 0 bases and the V segment lost 4 bases, leaving 3 bases of the junction unmatched. This table comes from immunoSEQ multiplex PCR, and its TCRdb copy is limited to in-frame clones, with some not included. Of tens of thousands of clones detected, 90% appear once; the ten largest clones hold 0.75% to 0.9%. Regarding the study as a whole: Photon-treated patients lost naive T cells and TCR diversity; proton-treated stayed stable. After lymphocyte nadir, photon-treated repertoires showed oligoclonal expansion, especially CD8+ Temra. Better survival with proton therapy was suggested as possible, not demonstrated. Post-nadir TCR diversity decline inversely tracked overall survival among those who died.

The receptor was isolated from a woman aged 45-65 years with cholangiocarcinoma. The V call is TRBV5-4, the J call TRBJ1-1; 7 bases align to TRBD1. Material: peripheral blood, obtained from a patient treated with photon-based radiotherapy. The CDR3 sequence: CASSRGQMNTEAFF. The DNA of the CDR3 is TGTGCCAGCAGCCGGGGACAGATGAACACTGAAGCTTTCTTT.